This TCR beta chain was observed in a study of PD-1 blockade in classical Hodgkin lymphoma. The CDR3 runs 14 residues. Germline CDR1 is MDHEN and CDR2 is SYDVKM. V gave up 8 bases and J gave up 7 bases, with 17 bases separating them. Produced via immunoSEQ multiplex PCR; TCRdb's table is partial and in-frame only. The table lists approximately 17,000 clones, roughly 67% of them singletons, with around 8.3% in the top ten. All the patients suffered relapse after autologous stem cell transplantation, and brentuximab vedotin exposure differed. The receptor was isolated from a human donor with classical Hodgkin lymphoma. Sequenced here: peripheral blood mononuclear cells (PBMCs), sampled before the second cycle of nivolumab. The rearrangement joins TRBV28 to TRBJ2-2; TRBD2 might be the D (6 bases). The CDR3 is CASLGTFWDGELFF. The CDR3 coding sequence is TGTGCCAGCCTCGGGACTTTTTGGGACGGGGAGCTGTTTTTT.